The 9 T cell receptor beta chains in this list originate from one sample, sequenced in a study of long-term antiretroviral therapy in people with HIV. Sequencing relied on immunoSEQ assay v3.0, run at survey level. TCRdb's table, derived via immunoSEQ multiplex PCR, lists solely in-frame clones and lacks some. The sample lists under 30,000 clones; 86% were seen once. Here the sequenced sample was unsorted PBMCs, taken 1.9 years after starting antiretroviral therapy. Receptor source: a woman in her 30s with HIV.

The chain employs TRBV6-5 and TRBJ1-2; possible D gene TRBD1, 5 bases. The germline V gene has CDR1 MNHEY and CDR2 SVGAGI. The CDR3 has 15 residues. V gave up 0 bases and J gave up 4 bases, with 12 bases separating them. The CDR3 DNA sequence: TGTGCCAGCAGTTACTCGACAGCAAGATTCTATGGCTACACCTTC. This encodes CASSYSTARFYGYTF.

The V and J genes are TRBV4-1 and TRBJ1-6; D is uncertain. CDR1 and CDR2 from the germline V gene are MGHRA and YSYEKL. CDR3 length: 15 amino acids. V lost 2 bases and J 5 bases, leaving 10 bases between the germline ends. CDR3 in amino acids: CASSQSAADNSPLHF. The CDR3 bases are TGCGCCAGCAGCCAATCGGCGGCTGATAATTCACCCCTCCACTTT.

J is TRBJ1-2 and V is TRBV7-2, with D possibly being TRBD1 (5 bases). The CDR3 contains 15 residues. Looked up from germline, CDR1 is SGHTA and CDR2 is FQGNSA. Between the trimmed V and J ends, which lost 0 bases and 7 bases, there was a span of 15 bases. The CDR3 region is CASSLAGQGRGGYTF. The CDR3 nucleotides are TGTGCCAGCAGCTTAGCGGGCCAGGGTCGCGGTGGCTACACCTTC.

The gene calls are TRBV6-1 and TRBJ1-1; no firm D call. V shed 5 bases and J shed 6 bases, with 19 bases lying between them. There are 15 residues in the CDR3. Germline V lookup: CDR1 MNHNS, CDR2 SASEGT. The CDR3 spells CASSPQGSGSPEAFF. CDR3 coding DNA: TGTGCCAGCAGTCCCCAAGGATCGGGGAGCCCTGAAGCTTTCTTT.

This clone has a handful of counts. The chain uses TRBV7-2 and TRBJ2-2; D unresolved. Germline V gives CDR1 SGHTA, CDR2 FQGNSA. The CDR3 length is 14 residues. V lost 2 bases and J 3 bases, leaving 7 bases between the germline ends. CDR3 residues: CASSLILHTGELFF. CDR3 nucleotide sequence: TGTGCCAGCAGCTTAATTCTGCACACCGGGGAGCTGTTTTTT.

This chain uses TRBV5-1 with TRBJ1-1; 7 nucleotides line up with TRBD1. This CDR3 has 14 residues. CDR1 and CDR2 (germline): SGHRS, YFSETQ. Trimming removed 5 bases from V and 5 bases from J; junction bases left unmatched: 9. The CDR3, as DNA: TGCGCCAGCAGTTCTGACAGGGATCGGACTGAAGCTTTCTTT. This encodes CASSSDRDRTEAFF.

The chain joins TRBV5-8 to TRBJ1-1, with 9 bases aligning to TRBD1. The CDR3 is 14 amino acids. V lost 8 bases to trimming and J lost 5 bases; unmatched junction nucleotides: 10. Per germline, CDR1 SGHTS and CDR2 YDEGEE. CDR3: CASTNHRGRTEAFF. The CDR3 DNA is TGTGCCAGTACCAATCACAGGGGGCGGACTGAAGCTTTCTTT.

This clone was detected once. The chain links TRBV5-1 to TRBJ2-5; D may be TRBD1 or TRBD2 (5 bases each). V was cut by 0 bases and J by 5 bases, with 17 bases left in between. This CDR3 has 16 amino acids. Germline V CDR1 and CDR2: SGHRS, YFSETQ. CDR3 protein: CASSLVSGTKGETQYF. The CDR3 nucleotides are TGCGCCAGCAGCTTGGTTTCAGGGACCAAGGGGGAGACCCAGTACTTC.

V gene TRBV6-5 combines with J gene TRBJ1-4; TRBD1 aligns across 10 bases. Losses at the gene ends were 0 bases for V and 7 bases for J; bases not matched to a gene: 5. Germline V gene data show CDR1 as MNHEY and CDR2 as SVGAGI. This CDR3 has 16 residues. CDR3 loop: CASSYSRTGGGEKLFF. CDR3 nucleotides: TGTGCCAGCAGTTACTCGAGGACAGGGGGTGGTGAAAAACTGTTTTTT.